This T cell receptor beta chain was profiled in a study of Ad26.COV2.S vaccination and SARS-CoV-2 variants. For the study at large: The vaccine Ad26.COV2.S was put into the muscle once, or twice with 56 days between.

Clones were sequenced by immunoSEQ multiplex PCR, and TCRdb holds only the in-frame ones, with some missing. The table has around 320,000 clones, around 84% seen once. Trimming left V 3 bases short and J 0 bases short, with 8 bases between. The CDR3 contains 14 residues. Germline V lookup: CDR1 ENHRY, CDR2 SYGVKD. The treatment is: about 20 received Ad26.COV2.S at low or high dose, single or two shots; several received placebo; per-sample allocation not given. Samples came from day 63 after the first vaccine or placebo injection. The sample came from a Boston adult aged 18-55 years. The chain has TRBV10-3 and TRBJ1-1, with a possible D match to TRBD1 (6 bases). The receptor's source is a person between 18 and 59 years old who received the Ad26.COV2.S COVID-19 vaccine or a placebo. The sample consisted of peripheral blood, taken in a trial of Ad26.COV2.S vaccine versus placebo. CDR3 sequence reads: CAISEGGVNTEAFF. The CDR3 DNA follows: TGTGCCATCAGTGAAGGGGGAGTGAACACTGAAGCTTTCTTT.